Included here is one T cell receptor (beta chain) sequence, with context. This entry belongs to a study of blood T cell repertoires in COVID-19. Study-level information: The samples span acute and convalescent COVID-19 from the United States, Italy and Spain. PBMCs, B-cell-depleted T cells, or T cells provided the cDNA or gDNA that made up the material.

In the source study's methods: Estimation of nucleated cell counts relied on the amplification of reference gene primers. Libraries were prepared by immunoSEQ multiplex PCR; TCRdb keeps only in-frame clonotypes and omits some of them. That table supplies the V and J calls and clone size; D and trimming were determined from the DNA. The sample records roughly 200,000 clones, around nine tenths being singletons. The CDR3 extends over 17 amino acids. V trimming: 4 bases; J trimming: 6 bases; junction bases outside the gene matches: 13. Germline V gene data show CDR1 as LNHDA and CDR2 as SQIVND (reference sequence).

This receptor was identified in a man aged 35 to 55 with active or convalescent COVID-19. The sequencing input was peripheral blood. J is TRBJ1-5 and V is TRBV19; 9 bases map to TRBD1. The CDR3 is CASSKDRGFDRFQPQHF. The CDR3 DNA follows: TGTGCCAGTAGTAAGGACAGGGGTTTTGATCGATTTCAGCCCCAGCATTTT.